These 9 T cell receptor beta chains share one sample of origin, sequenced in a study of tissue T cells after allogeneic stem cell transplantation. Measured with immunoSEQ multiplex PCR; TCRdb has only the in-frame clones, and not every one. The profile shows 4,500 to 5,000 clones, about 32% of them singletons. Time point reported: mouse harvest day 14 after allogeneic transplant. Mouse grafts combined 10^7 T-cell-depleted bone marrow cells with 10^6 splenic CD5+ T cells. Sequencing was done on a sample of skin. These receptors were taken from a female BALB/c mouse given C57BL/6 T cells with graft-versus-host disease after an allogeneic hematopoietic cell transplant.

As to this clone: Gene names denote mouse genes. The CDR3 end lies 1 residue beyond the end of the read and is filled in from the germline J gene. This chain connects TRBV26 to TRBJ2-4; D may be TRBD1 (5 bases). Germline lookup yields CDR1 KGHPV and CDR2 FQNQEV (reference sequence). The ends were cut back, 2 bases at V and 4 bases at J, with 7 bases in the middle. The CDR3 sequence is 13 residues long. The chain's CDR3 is CASSLKDKNTLYF. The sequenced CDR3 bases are TGTGCCAGCAGTCTGAAGGACAAAAACACCTTGTAC.

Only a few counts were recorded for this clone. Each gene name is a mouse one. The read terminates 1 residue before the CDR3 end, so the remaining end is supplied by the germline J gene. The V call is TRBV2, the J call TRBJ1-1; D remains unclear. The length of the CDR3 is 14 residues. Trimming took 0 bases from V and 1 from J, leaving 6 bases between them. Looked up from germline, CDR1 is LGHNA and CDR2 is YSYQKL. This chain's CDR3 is CASSQEAGNTEVFF. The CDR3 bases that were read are TGTGCCAGCAGCCAAGAGGCAGGGAACACAGAAGTCTTC.

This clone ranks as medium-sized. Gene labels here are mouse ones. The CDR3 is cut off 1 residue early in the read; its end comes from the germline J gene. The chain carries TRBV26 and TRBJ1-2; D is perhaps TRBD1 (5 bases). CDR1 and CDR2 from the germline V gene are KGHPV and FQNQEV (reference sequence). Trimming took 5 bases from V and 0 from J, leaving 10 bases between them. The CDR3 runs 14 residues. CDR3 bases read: TGTGCCAGCAGTAGGACACATGCAAACTCCGACTACACC. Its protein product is CASSRTHANSDYT. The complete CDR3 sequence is CASSRTHANSDYTF.

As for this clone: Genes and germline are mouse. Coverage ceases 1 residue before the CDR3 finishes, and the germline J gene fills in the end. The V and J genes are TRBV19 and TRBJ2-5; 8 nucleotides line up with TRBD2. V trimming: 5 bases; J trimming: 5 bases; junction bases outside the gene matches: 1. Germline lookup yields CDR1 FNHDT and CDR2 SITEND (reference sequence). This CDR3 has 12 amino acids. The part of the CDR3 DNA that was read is TGTGCCAGCAGAGGACTGGGAGACACCCAGTAC. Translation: CASRGLGDTQY. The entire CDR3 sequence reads CASRGLGDTQYF.

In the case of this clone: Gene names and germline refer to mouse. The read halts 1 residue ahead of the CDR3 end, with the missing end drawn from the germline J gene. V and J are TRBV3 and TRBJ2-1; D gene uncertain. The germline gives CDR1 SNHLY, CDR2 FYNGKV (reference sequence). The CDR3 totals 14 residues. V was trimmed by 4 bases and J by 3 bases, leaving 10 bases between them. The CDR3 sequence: CASSSGSSYAEQFF. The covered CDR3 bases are TGTGCCAGCAGCTCGGGTTCTAGCTATGCTGAGCAGTTC.

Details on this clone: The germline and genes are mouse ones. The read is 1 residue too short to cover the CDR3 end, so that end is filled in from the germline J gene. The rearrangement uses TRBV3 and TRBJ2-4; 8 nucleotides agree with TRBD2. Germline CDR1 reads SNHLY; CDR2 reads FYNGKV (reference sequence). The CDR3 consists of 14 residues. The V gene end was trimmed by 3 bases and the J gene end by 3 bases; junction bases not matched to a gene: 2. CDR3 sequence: CASSFGTGQNTLYF. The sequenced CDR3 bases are TGTGCCAGCAGCTTTGGGACTGGCCAAAACACCTTGTAC.

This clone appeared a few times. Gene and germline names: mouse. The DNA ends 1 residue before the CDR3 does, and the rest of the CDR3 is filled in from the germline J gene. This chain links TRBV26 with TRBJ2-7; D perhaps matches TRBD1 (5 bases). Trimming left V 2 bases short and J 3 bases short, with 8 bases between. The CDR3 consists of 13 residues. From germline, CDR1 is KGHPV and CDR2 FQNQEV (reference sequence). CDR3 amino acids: CASSLGQIYEQYF. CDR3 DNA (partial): TGTGCCAGCAGTCTGGGACAAATCTATGAACAGTAC. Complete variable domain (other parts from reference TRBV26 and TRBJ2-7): NSKVIQTPRYLVKGQGQKAKMRCIPEKGHPVVFWYQQNKNNEFKFLINFQNQEVLQQIDMTEKRFSAECPSNSPCSLEIQSSEAGDSALYLCASSLGQIYEQYFGPGTRLTVL.

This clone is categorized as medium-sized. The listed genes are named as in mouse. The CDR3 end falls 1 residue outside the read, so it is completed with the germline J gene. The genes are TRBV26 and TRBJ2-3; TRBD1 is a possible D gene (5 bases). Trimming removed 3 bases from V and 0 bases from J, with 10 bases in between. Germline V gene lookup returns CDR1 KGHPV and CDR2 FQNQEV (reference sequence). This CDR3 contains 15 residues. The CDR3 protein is CASSLWTSSAETLYF. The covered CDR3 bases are TGTGCCAGCAGTCTTTGGACATCTAGTGCAGAAACGCTGTAT.

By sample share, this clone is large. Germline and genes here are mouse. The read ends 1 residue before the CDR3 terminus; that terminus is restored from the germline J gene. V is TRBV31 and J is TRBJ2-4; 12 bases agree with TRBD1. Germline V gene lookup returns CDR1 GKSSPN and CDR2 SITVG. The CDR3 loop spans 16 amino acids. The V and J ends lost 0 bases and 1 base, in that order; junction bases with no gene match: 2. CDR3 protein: CAWSLGTGGRQNTLYF. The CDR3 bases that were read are TGTGCCTGGAGTCTAGGGACAGGGGGCCGTCAAAACACCTTGTAC.